One T cell receptor beta chain is described in this entry. Its antigen is as yet unknown. V was shortened by 6 bases and J by 6 bases, with 17 bases between the two germline ends. The CDR3 covers 14 residues. The PCR had 60 Vbeta and 13 Jbeta primers. Sequenced by immunoSEQ multiplex PCR; TCRdb stores in-frame clones only, minus some. The table has 150,000 or so clones, roughly 80% seen once. These data belong to a study of cytomegalovirus exposure and HLA in healthy donors. Looking at the study overall: Caucasian-associated ancestry cluster membership applied to less than 85% of several hundred genotyped donors.

Whole-study findings and limits: Reports state that TCR beta sequences accurately predicted most subjects' HLA-A and HLA-B alleles. The study dropped some indistinguishable V segments, TRBV6-2 and TRBV6-3 among them.

J is TRBJ1-2 and V is TRBV23-1, with D hard to call. TRBV23-1 is an open reading frame, and its role is uncertain. The receptor was derived from a man aged 35-49 years in good health and CMV-seropositive. Sequencing was carried out using PBMCs. CDR3 loop: CASSHKSASHGYTF. The CDR3 DNA is TGCGCCAGCAGCCACAAGTCCGCATCCCATGGCTACACCTTC.